The clone carrying this T cell receptor (beta chain) was detected many times. Its antigen is unknown. Read data end 3 residues before the CDR3 end; the end is taken from the germline J gene. Germline CDR1 and CDR2: DFQATT and SNEGSKA (reference sequence). V shed 4 bases, J shed 4 bases, and the junction held 8 bases outside the gene matches. CDR3 length: 15 amino acids. This record belongs to a study of T cell clonality in common variable immunodeficiency. The study's findings and limits: Common variable immunodeficiency TCR beta sequences reportedly had fewer deletions and N-nucleotide insertions.

Sequenced by immunoSEQ multiplex PCR; TCRdb stores in-frame clones only, minus some. In total the sample includes more than 55,000 clones, none of them seen once. Sequenced material: peripheral blood mononuclear cells. The source of this sequence is a person aged 18 to 70 in good health. This rearrangement joins TRBV20-1 to TRBJ2-2; 8 bases are shared with TRBD2. CDR3 DNA, as far as it was read: TGCAGTGCTACGATAGCGGGAACGGGCACCGGGGAG. Translated, it gives CSATIAGTGTGE. The full CDR3 reads CSATIAGTGTGELFF.